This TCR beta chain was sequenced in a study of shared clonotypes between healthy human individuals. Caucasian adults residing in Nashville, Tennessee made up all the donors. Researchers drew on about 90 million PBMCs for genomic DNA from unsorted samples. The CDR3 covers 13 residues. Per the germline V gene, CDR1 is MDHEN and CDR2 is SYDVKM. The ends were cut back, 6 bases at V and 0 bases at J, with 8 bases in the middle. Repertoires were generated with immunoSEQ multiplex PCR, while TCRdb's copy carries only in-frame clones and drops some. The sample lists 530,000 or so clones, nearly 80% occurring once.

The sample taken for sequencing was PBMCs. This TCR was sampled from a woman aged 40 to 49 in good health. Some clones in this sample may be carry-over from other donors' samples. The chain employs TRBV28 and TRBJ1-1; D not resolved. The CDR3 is CASRPPMNTEAFF. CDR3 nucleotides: TGTGCCAGCAGACCCCCTATGAACACTGAAGCTTTCTTT.